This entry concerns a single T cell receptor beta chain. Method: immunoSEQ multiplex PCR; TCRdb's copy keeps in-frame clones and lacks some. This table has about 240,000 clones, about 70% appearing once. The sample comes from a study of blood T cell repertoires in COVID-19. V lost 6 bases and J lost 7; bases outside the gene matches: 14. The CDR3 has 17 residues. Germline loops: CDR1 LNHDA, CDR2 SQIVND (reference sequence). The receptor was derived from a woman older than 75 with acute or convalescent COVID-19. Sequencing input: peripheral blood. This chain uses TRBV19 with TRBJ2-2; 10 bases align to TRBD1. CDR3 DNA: TGTGCCAGTAGCACCATAGGGGGACAGGGGTTTAGCGGGGAGCTGTTTTTT. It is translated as CASSTIGGQGFSGELFF.